This T cell receptor (beta chain) was recorded in a study of CD8+ T cells in alopecia areata. About the research overall: Treatment of the treated patients consisted of oral tofacitinib, 5 to 10 mg twice daily. People stayed on tofacitinib for 6 to 18 months, then stopped the drug for 6 months.

Study-level findings and limits: Normal scalp showed lower clonality than lesional scalp, especially alopecia totalis/universalis.

Peripheral blood samples and lesional scalp punch biopsies were obtained from alopecia areata patients. About this clone: The antigen remains unidentified.

Trimming took 7 bases from V and 2 from J, leaving 12 bases between them. Germline CDR1 and CDR2: MNHEY and SMNVEV (reference sequence). This CDR3 contains 13 residues. Extracted from the samples, RNA was reverse transcribed into cDNA to serve as the sequencing template. The data were produced by immunoSEQ multiplex PCR, yet TCRdb's version contains in-frame clones alone and is incomplete. The sample holds 100,000 to 150,000 clones, roughly 54% seen once. The source of this sequence is a human donor with alopecia areata. The gene calls are TRBV27 and TRBJ2-7; TRBD1 might be the D (5 bases). Sequences were derived from CD4+ T cells sorted from blood, sampled at week 0. The DNA for the CDR3 is TGTGCCAGCAAGCCCCAGGGTCCCTACGAGCAGTACTTC. Protein sequence: CASKPQGPYEQYF.